This TCR beta chain is from a study of vaccination effects on CD4 cells after COVID-19. Study summary: The median interval between the second dose and post-vaccine sampling was 72 days.

The method was immunoSEQ multiplex PCR; TCRdb's version includes in-frame clones alone and lacks a portion of them. The data contain about 66,000 clones, under 85% of them singletons. Within the ViraFEST assay, antigen-specific CD4+ T cells underwent expansion with viral peptide pools prior to sequencing. CD4+ T cells were isolated after around ten days of culture. The vaccine given was either BNT162b2 or mRNA-1273, in two doses. Half-medium replacement with IL-2 medium occurred on days 3 and 7. The CDR3 runs 15 residues. V lost 0 bases and J 4 bases, leaving 9 bases between the germline ends. CDR1 is LNHDA, CDR2 SQIVND, per germline (reference sequence). Turning to this clone: Its antigen is still unknown.

This clonotype was obtained from a human donor who received a COVID-19 vaccine. The chain employs TRBV19 and TRBJ2-2; possible D gene TRBD2, 6 bases. Here the sequenced sample was CD4+ T cells from PBMCs cultured with HCoV-OC43 spike peptides, taken after COVID-19 vaccination. Subset indicated: HCoV-OC43 spike overlapping peptide pool stimulation. The CDR3 nucleotides are TGTGCCAGTAGTATAGATGCGGGGCTCACCGGGGAGCTGTTTTTT. Translation gives CASSIDAGLTGELFF.